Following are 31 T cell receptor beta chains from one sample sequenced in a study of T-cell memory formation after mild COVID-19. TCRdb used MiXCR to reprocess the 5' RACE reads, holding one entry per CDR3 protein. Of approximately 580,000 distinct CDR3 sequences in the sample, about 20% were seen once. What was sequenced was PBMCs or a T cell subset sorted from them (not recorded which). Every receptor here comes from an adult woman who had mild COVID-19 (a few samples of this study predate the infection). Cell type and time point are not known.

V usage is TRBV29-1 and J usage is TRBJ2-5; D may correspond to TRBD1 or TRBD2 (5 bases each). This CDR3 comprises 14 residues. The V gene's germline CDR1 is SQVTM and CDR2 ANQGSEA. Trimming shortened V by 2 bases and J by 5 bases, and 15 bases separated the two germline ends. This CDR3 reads CSVEIRQGRETQYF. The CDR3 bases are TGCAGCGTTGAAATTAGGCAGGGACGGGAGACCCAGTACTTC.

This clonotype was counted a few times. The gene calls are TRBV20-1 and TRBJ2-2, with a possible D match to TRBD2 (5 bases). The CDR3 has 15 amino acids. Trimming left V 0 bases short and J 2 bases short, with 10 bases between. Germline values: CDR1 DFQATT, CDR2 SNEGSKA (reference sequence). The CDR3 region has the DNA TGCAGTGCTAGAGATAGGACTTCTAACACCGGGGAGCTGTTTTTT. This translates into CSARDRTSNTGELFF.

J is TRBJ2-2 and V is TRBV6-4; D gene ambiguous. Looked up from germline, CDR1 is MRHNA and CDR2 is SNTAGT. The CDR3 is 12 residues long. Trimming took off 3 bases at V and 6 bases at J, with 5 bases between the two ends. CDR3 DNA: TGTGCCAGCAGTGATTCAGCCGGGGAGCTGTTTTTT. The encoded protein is CASSDSAGELFF.

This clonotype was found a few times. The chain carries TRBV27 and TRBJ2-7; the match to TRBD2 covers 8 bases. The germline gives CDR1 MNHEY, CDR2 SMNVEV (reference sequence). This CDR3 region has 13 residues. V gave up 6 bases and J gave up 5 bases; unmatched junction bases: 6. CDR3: CASSMTSVDEQYF. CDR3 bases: TGTGCCAGCAGCATGACTAGCGTCGACGAGCAGTACTTC.

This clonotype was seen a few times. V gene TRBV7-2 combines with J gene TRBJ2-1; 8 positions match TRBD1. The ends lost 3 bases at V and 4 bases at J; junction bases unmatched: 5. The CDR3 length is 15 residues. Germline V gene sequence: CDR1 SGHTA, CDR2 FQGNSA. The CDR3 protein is CASSFGQGEYNEQFF. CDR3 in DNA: TGTGCCAGCAGCTTCGGACAGGGAGAATACAATGAGCAGTTCTTC.

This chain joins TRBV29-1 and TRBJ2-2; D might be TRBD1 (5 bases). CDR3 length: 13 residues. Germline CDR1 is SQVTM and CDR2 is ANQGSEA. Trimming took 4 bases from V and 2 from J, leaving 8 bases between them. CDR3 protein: CSVARGNTGELFF. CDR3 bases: TGCAGCGTTGCTAGGGGAAACACCGGGGAGCTGTTTTTT.

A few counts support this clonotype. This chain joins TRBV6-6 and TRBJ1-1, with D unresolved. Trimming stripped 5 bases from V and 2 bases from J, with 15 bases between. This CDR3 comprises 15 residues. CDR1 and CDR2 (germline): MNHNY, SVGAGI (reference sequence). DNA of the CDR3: TGTGCCAGCAGTCCTGACGGTCCCCCAAACACTGAAGCTTTCTTT. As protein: CASSPDGPPNTEAFF.

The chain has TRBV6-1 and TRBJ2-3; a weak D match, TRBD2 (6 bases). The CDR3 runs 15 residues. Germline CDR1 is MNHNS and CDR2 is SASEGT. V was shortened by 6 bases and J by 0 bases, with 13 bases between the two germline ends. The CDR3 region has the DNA TGTGCCAGCAGAGGGTTTGGGGGGAGCACAGATACGCAGTATTTT. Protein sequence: CASRGFGGSTDTQYF.

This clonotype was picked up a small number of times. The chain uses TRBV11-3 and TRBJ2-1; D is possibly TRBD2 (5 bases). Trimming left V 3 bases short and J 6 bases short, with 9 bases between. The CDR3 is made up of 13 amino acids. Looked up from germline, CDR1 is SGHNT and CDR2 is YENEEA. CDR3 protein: CASSFGNGNEQFF. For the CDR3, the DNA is TGTGCCAGCAGCTTCGGGAATGGCAATGAGCAGTTCTTC.

CDR3 protein: CASSLAPRGVNTEAFF. Written as DNA, the CDR3 is TGTGCCAGCAGCTTAGCGCCCAGGGGAGTGAACACTGAAGCTTTCTTT. This chain links TRBV7-6 with TRBJ1-1; D is possibly TRBD1 (6 bases). This CDR3 is 16 amino acids long. Trimming cost V 0 bases and J 0 bases, with 11 bases left between them. CDR1 SGHVS and CDR2 FNYEAQ come from the germline V gene.

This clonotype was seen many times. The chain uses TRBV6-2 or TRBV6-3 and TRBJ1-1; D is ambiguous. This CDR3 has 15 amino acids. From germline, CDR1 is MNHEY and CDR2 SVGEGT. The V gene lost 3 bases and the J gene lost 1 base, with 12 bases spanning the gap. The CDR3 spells CASSYASAGNTEAFF. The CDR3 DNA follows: TGTGCCAGCAGTTATGCCTCGGCAGGGAACACTGAAGCTTTCTTT.

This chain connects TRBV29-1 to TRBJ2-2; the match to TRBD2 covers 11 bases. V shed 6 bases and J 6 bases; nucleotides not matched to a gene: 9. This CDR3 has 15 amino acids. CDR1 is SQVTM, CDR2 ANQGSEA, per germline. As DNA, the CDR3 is TGCAGCGTCGAGACTAGCGGGATGGAGGCCGGGGAGCTGTTTTTT. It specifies CSVETSGMEAGELFF.

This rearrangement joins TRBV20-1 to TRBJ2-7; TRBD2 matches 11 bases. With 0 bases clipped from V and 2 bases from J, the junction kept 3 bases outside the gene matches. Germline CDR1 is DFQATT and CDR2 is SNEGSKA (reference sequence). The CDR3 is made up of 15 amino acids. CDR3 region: CSARDLLAGAYEQYF. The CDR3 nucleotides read TGCAGTGCTAGAGATCTACTAGCGGGAGCCTACGAGCAGTACTTC.

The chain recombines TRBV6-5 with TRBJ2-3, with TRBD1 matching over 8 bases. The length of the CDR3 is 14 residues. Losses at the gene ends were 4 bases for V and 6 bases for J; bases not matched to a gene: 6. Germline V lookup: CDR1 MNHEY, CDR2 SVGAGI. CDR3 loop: CASSFGQGGDTQYF. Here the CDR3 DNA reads TGTGCCAGCAGTTTCGGACAGGGTGGGGATACGCAGTATTTT.

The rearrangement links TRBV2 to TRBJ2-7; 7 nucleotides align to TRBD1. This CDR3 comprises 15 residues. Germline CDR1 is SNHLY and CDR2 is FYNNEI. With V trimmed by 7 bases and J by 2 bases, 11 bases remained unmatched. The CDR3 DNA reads TGTGCCAGCACCGCTGACAGGGCGAGGACCTACGAGCAGTACTTC. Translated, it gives CASTADRARTYEQYF.

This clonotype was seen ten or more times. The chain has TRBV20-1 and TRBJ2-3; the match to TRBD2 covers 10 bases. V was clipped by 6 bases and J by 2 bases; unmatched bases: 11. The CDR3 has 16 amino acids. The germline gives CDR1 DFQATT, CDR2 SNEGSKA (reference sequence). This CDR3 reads CSAAGASGSATDTQYF. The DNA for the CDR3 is TGCAGTGCCGCCGGGGCTAGCGGGAGTGCCACAGATACGCAGTATTTT.

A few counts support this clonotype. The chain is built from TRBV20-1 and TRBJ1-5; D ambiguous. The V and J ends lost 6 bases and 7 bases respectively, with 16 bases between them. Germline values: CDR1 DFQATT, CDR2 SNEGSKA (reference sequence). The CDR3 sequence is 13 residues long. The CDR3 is CSAKLGLDQPQHF. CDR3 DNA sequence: TGCAGTGCCAAGCTGGGCTTAGACCAGCCCCAGCATTTT.

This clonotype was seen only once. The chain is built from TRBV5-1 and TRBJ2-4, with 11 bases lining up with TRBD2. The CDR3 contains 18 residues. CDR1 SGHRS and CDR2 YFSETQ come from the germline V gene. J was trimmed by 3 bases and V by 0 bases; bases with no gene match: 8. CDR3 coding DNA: TGCGCCAGCAGCTTGGCGGGTCCTAGCGGGGGGTACAAAAACATTCAGTACTTC. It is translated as CASSLAGPSGGYKNIQYF. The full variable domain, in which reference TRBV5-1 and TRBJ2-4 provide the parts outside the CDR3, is KAGVTQTPRYLIKTRGQQVTLSCSPISGHRSVSWYQQTPGQGLQFLFEYFSETQRNKGNFPGRFSGRQFSNSRSEMNVSTLELGDSALYLCASSLAGPSGGYKNIQYFGAGTRLSVL.

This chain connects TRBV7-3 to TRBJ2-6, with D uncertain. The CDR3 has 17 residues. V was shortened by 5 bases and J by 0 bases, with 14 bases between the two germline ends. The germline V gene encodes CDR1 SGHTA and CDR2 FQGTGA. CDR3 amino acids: CASSPLGMSSGANVLTF. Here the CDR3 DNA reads TGTGCCAGCAGCCCCCTGGGGATGAGCTCTGGGGCCAACGTCCTGACTTTC.

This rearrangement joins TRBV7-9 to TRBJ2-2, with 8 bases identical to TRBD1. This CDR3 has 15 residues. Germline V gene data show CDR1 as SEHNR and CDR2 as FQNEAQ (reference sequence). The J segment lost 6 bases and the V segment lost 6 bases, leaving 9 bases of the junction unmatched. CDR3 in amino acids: CASSSPDRAAGELFF. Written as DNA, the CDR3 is TGTGCCAGCAGTTCCCCGGACAGGGCCGCCGGGGAGCTGTTTTTT.

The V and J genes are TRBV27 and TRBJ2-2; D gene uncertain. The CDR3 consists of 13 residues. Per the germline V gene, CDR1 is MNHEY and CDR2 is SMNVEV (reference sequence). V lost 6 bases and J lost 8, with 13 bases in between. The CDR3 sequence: CASSLQRTGELFF. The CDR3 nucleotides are TGTGCCAGCAGCTTACAGCGTACAGGGGAGCTGTTTTTT.

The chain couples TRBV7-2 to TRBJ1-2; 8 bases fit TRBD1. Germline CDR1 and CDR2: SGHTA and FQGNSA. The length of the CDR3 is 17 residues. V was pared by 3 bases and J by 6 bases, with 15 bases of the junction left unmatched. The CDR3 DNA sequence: TGTGCCAGCAGCTTGATTGAGACAGGGGTTCGGCACAATGGCTACACCTTC. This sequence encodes CASSLIETGVRHNGYTF.

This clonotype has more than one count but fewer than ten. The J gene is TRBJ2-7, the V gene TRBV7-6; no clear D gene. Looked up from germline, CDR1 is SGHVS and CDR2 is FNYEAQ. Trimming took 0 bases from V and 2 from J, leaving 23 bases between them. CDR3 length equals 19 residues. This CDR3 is CASSLASQTIGPRAYEQYF. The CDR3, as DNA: TGTGCCAGCAGCTTAGCGTCCCAGACCATCGGGCCCCGGGCCTACGAGCAGTACTTC.

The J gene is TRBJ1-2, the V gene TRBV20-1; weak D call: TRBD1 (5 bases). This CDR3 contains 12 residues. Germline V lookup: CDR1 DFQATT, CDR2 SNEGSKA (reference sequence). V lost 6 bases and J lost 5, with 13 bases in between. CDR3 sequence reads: CSATAGQYGYTF. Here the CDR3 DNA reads TGCAGTGCGACGGCAGGGCAGTATGGCTACACCTTC.

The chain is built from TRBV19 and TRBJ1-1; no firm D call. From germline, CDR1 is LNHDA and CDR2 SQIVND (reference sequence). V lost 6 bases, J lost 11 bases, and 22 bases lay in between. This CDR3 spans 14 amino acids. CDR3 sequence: CASRDRRGESGAFF. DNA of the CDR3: TGTGCCAGTAGGGATCGCCGTGGGGAATCTGGGGCTTTCTTT.

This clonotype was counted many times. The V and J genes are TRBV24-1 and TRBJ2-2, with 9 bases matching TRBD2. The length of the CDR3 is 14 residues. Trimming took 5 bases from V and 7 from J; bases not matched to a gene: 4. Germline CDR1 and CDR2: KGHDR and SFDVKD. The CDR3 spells CATSGQREVGELFF. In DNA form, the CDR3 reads TGTGCCACCAGTGGTCAGCGGGAGGTCGGGGAGCTGTTTTTT.

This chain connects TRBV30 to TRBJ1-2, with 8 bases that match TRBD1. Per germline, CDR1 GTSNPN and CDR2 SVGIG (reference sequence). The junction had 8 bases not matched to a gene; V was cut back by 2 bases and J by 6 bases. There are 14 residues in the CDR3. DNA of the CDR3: TGTGCCTGGAGTCGGGCAGGGGGCAGAGATGGCTACACCTTC. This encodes CAWSRAGGRDGYTF.

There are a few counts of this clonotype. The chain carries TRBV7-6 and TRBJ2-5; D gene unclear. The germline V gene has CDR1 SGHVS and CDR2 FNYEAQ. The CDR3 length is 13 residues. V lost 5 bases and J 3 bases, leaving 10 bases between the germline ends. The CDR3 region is CASSPRAKETQYF. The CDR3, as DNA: TGTGCCAGCAGCCCCCGGGCTAAAGAGACCCAGTACTTC.

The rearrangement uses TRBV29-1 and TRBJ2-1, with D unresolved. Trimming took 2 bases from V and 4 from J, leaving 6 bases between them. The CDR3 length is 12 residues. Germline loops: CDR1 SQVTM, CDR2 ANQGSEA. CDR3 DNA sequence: TGCAGCGTTGAATCCAAGTACAATGAGCAGTTCTTC. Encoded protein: CSVESKYNEQFF.

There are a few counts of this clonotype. The CDR3 sequence: CASSAYSVIITGELFF. The CDR3 DNA is TGTGCCAGCAGCGCCTACTCTGTAATTATCACCGGGGAGCTGTTTTTT. The chain employs TRBV7-9 and TRBJ2-2; D unresolved. Germline CDR1 and CDR2: SEHNR and FQNEAQ (reference sequence). The CDR3 is 16 amino acids. Trimming shortened V by 5 bases and J by 4 bases, and 17 bases separated the two germline ends.

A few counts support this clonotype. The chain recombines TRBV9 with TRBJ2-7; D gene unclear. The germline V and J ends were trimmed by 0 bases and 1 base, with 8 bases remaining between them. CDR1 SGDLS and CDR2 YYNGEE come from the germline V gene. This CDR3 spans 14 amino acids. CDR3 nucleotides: TGTGCCAGCAGCGTAGAGGACGTTTCCTACGAGCAGTACTTC. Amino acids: CASSVEDVSYEQYF. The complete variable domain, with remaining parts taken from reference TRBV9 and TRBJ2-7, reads DSGVTQTPKHLITATGQRVTLRCSPRSGDLSVYWYQQSLDQGLQFLIQYYNGEERAKGNILERFSAQQFPDLHSELNLSSLELGDSALYFCASSVEDVSYEQYFGPGTRLTVT.